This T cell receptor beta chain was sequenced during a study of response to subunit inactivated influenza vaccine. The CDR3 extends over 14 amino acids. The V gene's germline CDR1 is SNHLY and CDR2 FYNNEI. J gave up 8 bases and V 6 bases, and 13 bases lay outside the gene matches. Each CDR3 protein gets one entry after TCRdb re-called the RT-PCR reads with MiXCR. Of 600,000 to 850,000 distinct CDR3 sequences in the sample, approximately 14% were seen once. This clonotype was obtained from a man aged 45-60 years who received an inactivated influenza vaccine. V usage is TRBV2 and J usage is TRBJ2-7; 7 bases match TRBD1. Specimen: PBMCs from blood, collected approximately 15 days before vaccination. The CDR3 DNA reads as TGTGCCAGCAGGGCAGGACAGGCTCGTTGGAAGCAGTACTTC. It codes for CASRAGQARWKQYF.